This T cell receptor (beta chain) derives from a study of T cell repertoires in cytomegalovirus infection. Study details: It was recently identified HLA-C-restricted and well-studied HLA-B-restricted CMV epitopes that the study used. Public signatures in TCR beta pointed to CMV infection and matching HLA type.

TCRdb ran MiXCR on the reads and lists one entry per CDR3 protein. This sample has some 800,000 distinct CDR3 sequences, with just under 30% found just once. General study points: It was HLA-C-restricted CMV-specific TCR beta clonotypes that dominated the response ex vivo.

A remark on this clonotype: What it recognizes is unknown.

Germline V CDR1 and CDR2: ENHRY, SYGVKD. With V trimmed by 7 bases and J by 9 bases, 5 bases remained unmatched. This CDR3 comprises 13 residues. This TCR was sampled from a human donor in good health (CMV status not recorded). Some clones in this sample may be carry-over from other donors' samples. The sequences come from cultured CD8+ T cells from PBMCs, collected from culture after CMV antigen stimulation. The V call is TRBV10-3, the J call TRBJ2-1; 11 nucleotides match TRBD2. CDR3 protein: CAIKTSGGGEQFF. Here the CDR3 DNA reads TGTGCCATCAAAACTAGCGGGGGTGGTGAGCAGTTCTTC.